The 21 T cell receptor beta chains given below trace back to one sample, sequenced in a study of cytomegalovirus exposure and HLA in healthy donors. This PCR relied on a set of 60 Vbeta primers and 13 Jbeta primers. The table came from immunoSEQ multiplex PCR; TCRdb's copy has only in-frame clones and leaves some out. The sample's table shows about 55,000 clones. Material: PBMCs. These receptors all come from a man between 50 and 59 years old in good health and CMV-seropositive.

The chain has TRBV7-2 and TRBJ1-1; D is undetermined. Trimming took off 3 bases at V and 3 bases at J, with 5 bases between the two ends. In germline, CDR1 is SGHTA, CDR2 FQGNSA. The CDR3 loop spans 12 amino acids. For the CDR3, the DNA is TGTGCCAGCAGCTTCGGGGACACTGAAGCTTTCTTT. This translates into CASSFGDTEAFF.

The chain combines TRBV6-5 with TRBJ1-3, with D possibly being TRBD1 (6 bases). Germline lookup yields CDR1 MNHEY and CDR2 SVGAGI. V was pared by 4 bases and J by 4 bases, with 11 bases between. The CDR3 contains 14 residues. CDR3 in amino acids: CASSSGTYGNTIYF. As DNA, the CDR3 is TGTGCCAGCAGTTCCGGGACATACGGAAACACCATATATTTT.

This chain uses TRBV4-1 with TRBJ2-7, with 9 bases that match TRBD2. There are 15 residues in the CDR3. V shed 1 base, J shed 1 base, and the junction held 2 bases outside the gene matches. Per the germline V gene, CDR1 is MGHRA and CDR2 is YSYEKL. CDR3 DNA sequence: TGCGCCAGCAGCCAAGGACTAGCGGCATCCTACGAGCAGTACTTC. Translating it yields CASSQGLAASYEQYF.

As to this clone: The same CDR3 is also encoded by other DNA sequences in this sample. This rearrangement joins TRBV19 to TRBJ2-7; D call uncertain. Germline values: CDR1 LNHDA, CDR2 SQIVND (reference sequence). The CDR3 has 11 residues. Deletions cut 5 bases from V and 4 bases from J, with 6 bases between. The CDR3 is CASSSTYEQYF. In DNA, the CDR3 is TGTGCCAGTAGTTCGACTTACGAGCAGTACTTC.

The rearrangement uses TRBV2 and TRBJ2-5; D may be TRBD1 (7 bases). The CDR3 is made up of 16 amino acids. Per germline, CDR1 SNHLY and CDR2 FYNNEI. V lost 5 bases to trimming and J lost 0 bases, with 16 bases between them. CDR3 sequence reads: CASSQEGALYQETQYF. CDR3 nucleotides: TGTGCCAGCAGTCAGGAGGGGGCACTCTACCAAGAGACCCAGTACTTC.

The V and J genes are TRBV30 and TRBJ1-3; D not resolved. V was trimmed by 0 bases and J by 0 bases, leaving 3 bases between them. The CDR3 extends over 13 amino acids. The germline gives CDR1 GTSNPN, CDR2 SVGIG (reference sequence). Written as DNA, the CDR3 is TGTGCCTGGAGTGTCGGCTCTGGAAACACCATATATTTT. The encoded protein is CAWSVGSGNTIYF.

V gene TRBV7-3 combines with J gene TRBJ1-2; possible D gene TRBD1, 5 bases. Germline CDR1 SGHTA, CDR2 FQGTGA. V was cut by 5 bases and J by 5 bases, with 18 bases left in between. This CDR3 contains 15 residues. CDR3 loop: CASSPMGGNRYGYTF. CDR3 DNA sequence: TGTGCCAGCAGCCCAATGGGGGGGAATCGGTATGGCTACACCTTC.

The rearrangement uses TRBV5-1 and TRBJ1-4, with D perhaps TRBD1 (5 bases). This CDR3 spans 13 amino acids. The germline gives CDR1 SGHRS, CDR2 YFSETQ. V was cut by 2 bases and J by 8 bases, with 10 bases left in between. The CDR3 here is CASSFGGGEKLFF. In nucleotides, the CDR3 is TGCGCCAGCAGCTTTGGCGGGGGAGAAAAACTGTTTTTT.

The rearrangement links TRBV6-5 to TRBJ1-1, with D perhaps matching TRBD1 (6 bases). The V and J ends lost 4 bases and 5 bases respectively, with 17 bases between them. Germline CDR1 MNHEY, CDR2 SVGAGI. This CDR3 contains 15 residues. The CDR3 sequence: CASSSPSGVPTEAFF. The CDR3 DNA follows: TGTGCCAGCAGTTCTCCTTCAGGGGTCCCTACTGAAGCTTTCTTT.

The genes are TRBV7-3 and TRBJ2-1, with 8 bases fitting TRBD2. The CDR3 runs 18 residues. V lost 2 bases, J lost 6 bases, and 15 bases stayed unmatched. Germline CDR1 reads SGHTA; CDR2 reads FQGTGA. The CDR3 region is CASSLADKSSGGLNEQFF. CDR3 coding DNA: TGTGCCAGCAGCTTAGCCGACAAGTCGAGCGGGGGTCTCAATGAGCAGTTCTTC.

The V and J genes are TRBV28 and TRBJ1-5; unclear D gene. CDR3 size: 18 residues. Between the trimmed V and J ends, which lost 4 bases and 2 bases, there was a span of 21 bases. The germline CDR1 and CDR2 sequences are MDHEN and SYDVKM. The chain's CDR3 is CASSSGGGGLGRNQPQHF. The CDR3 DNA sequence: TGTGCCAGCAGTTCCGGCGGTGGAGGTCTCGGGCGCAATCAGCCCCAGCATTTT.

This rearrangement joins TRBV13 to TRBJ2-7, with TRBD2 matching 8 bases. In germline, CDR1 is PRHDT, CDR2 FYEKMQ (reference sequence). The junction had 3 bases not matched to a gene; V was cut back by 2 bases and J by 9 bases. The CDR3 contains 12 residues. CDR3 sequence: CASSLTSGLQYF. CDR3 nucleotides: TGTGCCAGCAGCTTAACTAGCGGCTTGCAGTACTTC.

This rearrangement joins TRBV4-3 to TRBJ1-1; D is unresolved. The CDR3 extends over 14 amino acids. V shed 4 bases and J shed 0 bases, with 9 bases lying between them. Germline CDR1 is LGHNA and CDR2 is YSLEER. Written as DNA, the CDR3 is TGCGCCAGCAGCCTAGCCCATCTGAACACTGAAGCTTTCTTT. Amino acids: CASSLAHLNTEAFF.

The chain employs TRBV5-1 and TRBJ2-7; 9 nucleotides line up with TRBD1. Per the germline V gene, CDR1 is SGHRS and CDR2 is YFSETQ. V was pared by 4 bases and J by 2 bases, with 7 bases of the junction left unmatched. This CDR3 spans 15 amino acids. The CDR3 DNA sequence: TGCGCCAGCAGCCCGGGGGGACAGGGTGCCTACGAGCAGTACTTC. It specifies CASSPGGQGAYEQYF.

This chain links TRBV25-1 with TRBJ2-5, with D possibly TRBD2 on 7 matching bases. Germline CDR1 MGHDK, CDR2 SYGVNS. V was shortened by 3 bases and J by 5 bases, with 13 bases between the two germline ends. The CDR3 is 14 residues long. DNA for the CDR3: TGTGCCAGCAGTGATCAGGGGAGGGGTGAGACCCAGTACTTC. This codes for CASSDQGRGETQYF.

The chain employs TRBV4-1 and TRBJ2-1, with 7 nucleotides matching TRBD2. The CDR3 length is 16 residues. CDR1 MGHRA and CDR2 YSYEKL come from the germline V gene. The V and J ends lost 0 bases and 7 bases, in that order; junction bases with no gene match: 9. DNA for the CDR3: TGCGCCAGCAGCCAAGACGGGACTAATCTTGTGAATGAGCAGTTCTTC. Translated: CASSQDGTNLVNEQFF.

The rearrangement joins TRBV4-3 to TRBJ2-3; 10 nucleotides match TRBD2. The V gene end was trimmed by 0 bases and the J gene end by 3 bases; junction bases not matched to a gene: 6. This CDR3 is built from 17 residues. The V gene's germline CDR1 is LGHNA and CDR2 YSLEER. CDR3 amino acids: CASSQDRTSGTTDTQYF. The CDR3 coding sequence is TGCGCCAGCAGCCAAGACCGGACTAGCGGAACGACAGATACGCAGTATTTT.

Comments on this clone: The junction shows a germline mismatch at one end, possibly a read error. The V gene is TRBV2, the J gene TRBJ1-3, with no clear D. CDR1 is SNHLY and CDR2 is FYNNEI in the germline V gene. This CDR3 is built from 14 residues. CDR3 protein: CASSGTGRGNNIYF. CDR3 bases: TGTGCCAGCAGTGGCACTGGACGGGGAAACAACATATATTTT.

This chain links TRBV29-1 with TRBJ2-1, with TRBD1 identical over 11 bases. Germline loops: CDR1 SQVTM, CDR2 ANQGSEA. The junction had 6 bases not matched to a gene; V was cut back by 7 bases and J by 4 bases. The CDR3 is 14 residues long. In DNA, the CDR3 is TGCAGCGCTAGGGGGACAGGGGGTTACAATGAGCAGTTCTTC. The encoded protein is CSARGTGGYNEQFF.

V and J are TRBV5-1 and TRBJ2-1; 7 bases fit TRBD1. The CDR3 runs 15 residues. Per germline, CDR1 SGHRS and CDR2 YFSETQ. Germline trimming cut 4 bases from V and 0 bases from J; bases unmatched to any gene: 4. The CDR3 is CASSTRDSSYNEQFF. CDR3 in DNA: TGCGCCAGCAGCACCCGGGACAGCTCCTACAATGAGCAGTTCTTC.

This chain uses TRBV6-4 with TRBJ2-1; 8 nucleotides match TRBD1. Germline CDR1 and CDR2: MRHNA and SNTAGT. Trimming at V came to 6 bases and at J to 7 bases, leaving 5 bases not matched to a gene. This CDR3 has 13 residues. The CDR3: CASRGTGVNEQFF. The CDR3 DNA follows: TGTGCCAGCAGAGGGACAGGAGTAAATGAGCAGTTCTTC.